The T cell receptor (beta chain) described here comes from a study of lymphopenia after photon versus proton radiotherapy. Profiling relied on immunoSEQ multiplex PCR, and the TCRdb table lists in-frame clones only, not all of them. The sample carries about 65,000 clones, about 87% recorded once. The clonotype comes from an elderly man with esophageal cancer. Sequenced material: peripheral blood, taken from a patient treated with proton-based radiotherapy.

The CDR3 DNA reads TGTGCCAGCAGTCCCGCCTTGGTGGCGGGGGAGCAGTTCTTC. Its protein product is CASSPALVAGEQFF. The chain couples TRBV25-1 to TRBJ2-1, with a weak D call TRBD2 (6 bases). Germline loops: CDR1 MGHDK, CDR2 SYGVNS. The CDR3 is made up of 14 amino acids. V gave up 5 bases and J gave up 10 bases, with 18 bases separating them.